The entry that follows covers one T cell receptor gamma chain sequence. No antigen is known for it. TCRdb re-identified clones in the PCR reads via CATT. The sample holds 5,100 or so gamma-chain clones, around a third seen once. This entry comes from a study of human gamma delta and Vdelta1 T cells. Overall study results and limits: Reportedly, Delta One T cells were polyclonal and broadly targeted acute myeloid leukemia.

The germline gives CDR1 EGSTGY, CDR2 YDSYTSSV. The V and J ends lost 3 bases and 5 bases, in that order; junction bases with no gene match: 4. This CDR3 region has 12 residues. The receptor comes from a human donor in good health. The chain combines TRGV4 with TRGJ1 or TRGJ2. The sequencing input was Vdelta1 gamma-delta T cells from blood grown in culture (DOT cells). Here the CDR3 reads CATWDSHYKKLF. Written as DNA, the CDR3 is TGTGCCACCTGGGATTCTCATTATAAGAAACTCTTT.